This T cell receptor beta chain comes out of a study of CD8+ T cells in alopecia areata. Across the whole study: Tofacitinib administration persisted for 6 to 18 months, succeeded by 6 months off drug. Study-wide points: Scalp and blood samples kept many expanded lesional clones throughout tofacitinib.

Extracted RNA was reverse transcribed into cDNA, the sequencing template. Profiling relied on immunoSEQ multiplex PCR, and the TCRdb table lists in-frame clones only, not all of them. The sample records about 180,000 clones, 40% to 55% being singletons. The count of this clone is one. The antigen is undetermined. Treatment denoted: oral pan-JAK inhibitor, 5-10 mg twice daily. Trimming cost V 4 bases and J 0 bases, with 7 bases left between them. This CDR3 has 14 residues. Germline CDR1 is MGHDK and CDR2 is SYGVNS. Sample: CD8+ T cells sorted from blood, taken around week 53, from a patient treated with tofacitinib. The genes are TRBV25-1 and TRBJ1-5; D is perhaps TRBD1 (5 bases). This receptor was identified in a human donor with alopecia areata. The CDR3 DNA is TGTGCCAGCAGTGGGGGCACTAGCAATCAGCCCCAGCATTTT. Protein product: CASSGGTSNQPQHF.